The sequence of this TCR beta chain was determined in a study of shared clonotypes between healthy human individuals. The CDR3 has 15 amino acids. Germline lookup yields CDR1 SNHLY and CDR2 FYNNEI. Samples underwent the assay at deep level. Replicate PCRs from sorted subsets contained roughly 190 ng DNA, which is roughly 30,000 T cell genomes. Only in-frame clones appear in the TCRdb table, and some are missing; sequencing was by immunoSEQ multiplex PCR. Of about 1.1 million clones in the sample, approximately 80% were seen once. Comments on this clone: Its target is not known. A far larger clone is one base from this, pointing to a likely read error. The same CDR3 arises from other DNA sequences in this sample as well.

Whole-study results and caveats: The generation probabilities recorded for non-shared clonotypes fell below those of clonotypes shared by all four donors.

The healthy adult donors were HIV-negative and reported no recent acute infections or vaccinations. The chain couples TRBV2 to TRBJ1-2, with 10 bases matching TRBD1. Sequencing input: memory CD4+ T cells from PBMCs. Subset: CD45RA-negative fraction. The receptor's source is a man aged 18 to 29 in good health. Some clones in this sample may be carry-over from other donors' samples. CDR3 DNA: TGCGCCAGCAGGGGACAGGGGCGGAACGCCGGTGGCTACACCTTC. Protein: CASRGQGRNAGGYTF.